This entry is about one T cell receptor beta chain. This sample was taken from a study of CD4+ T cells in melanoma. Here immunoSEQ multiplex PCR was the method, and the copy in TCRdb shows in-frame clones only, minus some. The sample includes about 13,000 clones, more than 60% of them seen just once. This CDR3 has 14 residues. Germline V CDR1 and CDR2: MNHEY, SVGAGI. With V trimmed by 6 bases and J by 4 bases, 6 bases remained unmatched. The receptor was isolated from a human donor with melanoma. Sequencing was performed on cells from a culture (not recorded whether cultured in vitro). The chain combines TRBV6-5 with TRBJ1-2; 9 bases fit TRBD1. CDR3: CASSKDRGLYGYTF. The CDR3 DNA reads as TGTGCCAGCAGCAAGGACAGGGGCCTCTATGGCTACACCTTC.